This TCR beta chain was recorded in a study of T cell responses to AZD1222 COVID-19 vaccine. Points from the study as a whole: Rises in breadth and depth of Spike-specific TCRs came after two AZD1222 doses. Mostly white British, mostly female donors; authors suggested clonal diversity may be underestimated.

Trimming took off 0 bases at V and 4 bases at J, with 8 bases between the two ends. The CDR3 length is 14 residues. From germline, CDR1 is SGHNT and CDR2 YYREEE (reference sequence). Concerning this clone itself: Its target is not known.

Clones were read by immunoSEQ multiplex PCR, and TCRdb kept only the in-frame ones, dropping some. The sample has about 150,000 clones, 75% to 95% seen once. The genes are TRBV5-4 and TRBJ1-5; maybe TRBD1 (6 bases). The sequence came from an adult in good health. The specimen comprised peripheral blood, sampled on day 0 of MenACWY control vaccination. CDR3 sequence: CASSLGGPNQPQHF. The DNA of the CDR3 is TGTGCCAGCAGCTTGGGGGGGCCAAATCAGCCCCAGCATTTT.